These T cell receptor beta chains were read from a single sample in a study of blood T cells in healthy people across ages. From the 5' RACE reads, TCRdb called clonotypes with MiXCR, one entry per CDR3 protein. The sample records approximately 800,000 distinct CDR3 sequences, around 50% being singletons. The sequencing sample was made of blood. The receptors come from an elderly man in good health. Both conserved end residues are part of each CDR3. The D gene is left open where the match is weak. Not every row has a clone size; where given, it reads once, few, many or a size class.

V gene	J gene	D gene	clone size	CDR3 protein	CDR3 DNA
TRBV7-2	TRBJ2-3	.	few	CASSLYFGDTQYF	TGTGCCAGCAGCTTGTACTTCGGGGATACGCAGTATTTT
TRBV6-5	TRBJ2-4	TRBD1	.	CASSSAGTGKNIQYF	TGTGCCAGCAGTTCAGCCGGGACAGGCAAAAACATTCAGTACTTC
TRBV2	TRBJ1-1	.	.	CASSGRLNTEAFF	TGTGCCAGCAGTGGACGACTGAACACTGAAGCTTTCTTT
TRBV6-1	TRBJ2-4	.	.	CASSEISLNIQYF	TGTGCCAGCAGTGAAATCAGTTTAAACATTCAGTACTTC
TRBV9	TRBJ2-5	TRBD2	.	CASSVSSGGGWDNEQYF	TGTGCCAGCAGCGTTTCTAGCGGGGGGGGATGGGACAATGAGCAGTACTTC
TRBV12-3/TRBV12-4	TRBJ2-2	.	.	CASSPAVGGNTGELFF	TGTGCCAGCAGTCCTGCTGTGGGGGGGAACACCGGGGAGCTGTTTTTT
TRBV19	TRBJ2-5	TRBD1	few	CASSGGSIGEGQYF	TGTGCCAGCTCAGGGGGCTCGATAGGAGAGGGCCAGTACTTC
TRBV20-1	TRBJ2-5	TRBD2	.	CSAPFGGGPRNEQYF	TGCAGTGCTCCCTTCGGGGGAGGGCCGAGGAATGAGCAGTACTTC
TRBV24-1	TRBJ2-6	.	.	CAASHSGTNVLTF	TGTGCCGCCTCCCACTCTGGGACCAACGTCCTGACTTTC
TRBV20-1	TRBJ1-2	TRBD1	.	CSASVVQGDLLYYGYTF	TGCAGTGCTAGTGTTGTCCAGGGGGACTTGCTTTACTATGGCTACACCTTC
TRBV11-1	TRBJ1-2	.	few	CASSGRTLDGYTF	TGTGCCAGCAGCGGGAGGACACTTGATGGCTACACCTTC
TRBV30	TRBJ2-3	.	.	CAWSAGTEGADTQYF	TGTGCCTGGAGCGCTGGGACCGAGGGCGCAGATACGCAGTATTTT
TRBV24-1	TRBJ2-3	TRBD1	once	CATNDWTGGNTDTQYF	TGTGCCACCAATGATTGGACAGGGGGCAACACAGATACGCAGTATTTT
TRBV10-3	TRBJ2-2	.	.	CAIKGQGTGELFF	TGTGCCATCAAGGGTCAGGGCACCGGGGAGCTGTTTTTT
TRBV29-1	TRBJ2-1	TRBD1	.	CSVESDRGGNEHFF	TGCAGCGTTGAAAGTGACAGGGGGGGTAATGAGCACTTCTTC
TRBV5-1	TRBJ2-7	.	many	CASSYAGEQYF	TGCGCCAGCAGCTACGCAGGGGAGCAGTACTTC
TRBV20-1	TRBJ1-5	.	few	CSASPRSGNQPQHF	TGCAGTGCTAGTCCCAGGAGCGGCAATCAGCCCCAGCATTTT
TRBV4-1	TRBJ1-1	.	few	CASSQGARGMNTEAFF	TGCGCCAGCAGCCAAGGGGCCAGGGGCATGAACACTGAAGCTTTCTTT
TRBV20-1	TRBJ2-5	.	.	CSADPAWGAQETQYF	TGCAGTGCTGACCCAGCGTGGGGGGCGCAAGAGACCCAGTACTTC
TRBV7-2	TRBJ2-5	TRBD2	.	CASSRTSGSSGQYF	TGTGCCAGCAGCCGGACTAGCGGGAGTAGCGGGCAGTACTTC
TRBV28	TRBJ1-3	TRBD1	once	CASSPQGALGNTIYF	TGTGCCAGCAGCCCTCAGGGGGCGCTTGGAAACACCATATATTTT
TRBV12-3/TRBV12-4	TRBJ2-5	.	.	CASSKFISRETQYF	TGTGCCAGCAGTAAATTCATTTCGCGTGAGACCCAGTACTTC
TRBV7-2	TRBJ2-7	TRBD2	many	CASSLTPAGGYEQYF	TGTGCCAGCAGCCTCACCCCAGCGGGAGGCTACGAGCAGTACTTC
TRBV2	TRBJ2-5	.	once	CASSGPLARNEQYF	TGTGCCAGCTCCGGCCCACTAGCACGCAATGAGCAGTACTTC
TRBV20-1	TRBJ2-1	TRBD2	.	CSAREVAGGLGEQFF	TGCAGTGCTAGAGAGGTAGCGGGAGGGCTTGGTGAGCAGTTCTTC
TRBV14	TRBJ2-3	.	.	CASSREQGGEDTQYF	TGTGCCAGCAGCCGGGAACAGGGGGGGGAAGATACGCAGTATTTT
TRBV28	TRBJ2-7	TRBD1	few	CASKAGQAYSYEQYF	TGTGCCAGTAAAGCCGGACAGGCGTACTCCTACGAGCAGTACTTC
TRBV29-1	TRBJ2-5	TRBD2	many	CSVEEETSGRAQETQYF	TGCAGCGTTGAAGAAGAGACTAGCGGGAGAGCACAAGAGACCCAGTACTTC
TRBV6-2/TRBV6-3	TRBJ2-3	.	.	CASTLERDTQYF	TGTGCCAGCACCCTGGAGAGGGATACGCAGTATTTT
TRBV7-3	TRBJ2-3	TRBD2	.	CASRLAGNTDTQYF	TGTGCCAGCAGATTAGCGGGAAACACAGATACGCAGTATTTT
TRBV4-2	TRBJ2-5	TRBD2	.	CASSQERGLAGGLQIGETQYF	TGTGCCAGCAGCCAAGAGAGAGGCCTAGCGGGGGGACTTCAAATAGGAGAGACCCAGTACTTC
TRBV5-1	TRBJ2-1	.	few	CASSSGTIYNEQFF	TGCGCCAGCAGCTCGGGGACGATCTACAATGAGCAGTTCTTC
TRBV20-1	TRBJ2-3	.	.	CSAREVITDTQYF	TGCAGTGCTAGGGAGGTCATCACAGATACGCAGTATTTT
TRBV15	TRBJ2-5	.	few	CATSKGNQETQYF	TGTGCCACCAGCAAAGGGAACCAAGAGACCCAGTACTTC
TRBV9	TRBJ2-7	.	few	CASSVLAEDLYEQYF	TGTGCCAGCAGCGTATTAGCGGAAGACCTCTACGAGCAGTACTTC
TRBV2	TRBJ2-7	.	.	CASSEISPYEQYF	TGTGCCAGCAGTGAAATCAGCCCCTACGAGCAGTACTTC
TRBV11-1	TRBJ2-7	.	few	CASSPGFQLEQYF	TGTGCCAGCAGCCCCGGATTTCAGCTCGAGCAGTACTTC
TRBV7-8	TRBJ2-7	.	few	CASSPWGQASYEQYF	TGTGCCAGCAGCCCATGGGGGCAAGCCTCCTACGAGCAGTACTTC
TRBV4-3	TRBJ2-1	TRBD1	.	CASSQDRGAYNEQFF	TGCGCCAGCAGCCAGGACAGGGGGGCCTACAATGAGCAGTTCTTC
TRBV20-1	TRBJ2-3	TRBD1	.	CSAAGQDPGGTQYF	TGCAGTGCCGCTGGACAGGACCCAGGAGGTACGCAGTATTTT
TRBV21-1	TRBJ2-1	.	.	CASSKGRPVSNEQFF	TGTGCCAGCAGCAAAGGCCGACCGGTCAGCAATGAGCAGTTCTTC
TRBV18	TRBJ2-3	TRBD1	.	CASSPRQGSTDTQYF	TGTGCCAGCTCACCGAGACAGGGTAGCACAGATACGCAGTATTTT
TRBV4-3	TRBJ2-3	.	.	CASSQGGPVDTQYF	TGCGCCAGCAGCCAAGGGGGTCCCGTGGATACGCAGTATTTT
TRBV12-3/TRBV12-4	TRBJ2-1	.	.	CASSWVTTSSYNEQFF	TGTGCCAGCAGTTGGGTTACGACTAGCTCCTACAATGAGCAGTTCTTC
TRBV21-1	TRBJ2-3	.	few	CASSKEVLTRPDTQYF	TGTGCCAGCAGCAAAGAGGTCCTGACTAGGCCCGATACGCAGTATTTT
TRBV3-1	TRBJ2-5	.	.	CASSALETQYF	TGTGCCAGCAGTGCTTTAGAGACCCAGTACTTC
TRBV7-2	TRBJ1-2	TRBD1	many	CASSPRYRGAYGYTF	TGTGCCAGCAGCCCGCGATACAGGGGCGCCTATGGCTACACCTTC
TRBV27	TRBJ2-3	.	.	CASSSPYGTHTDTQYF	TGTGCCAGCAGTTCCCCATACGGGACTCACACAGATACGCAGTATTTT
TRBV7-9	TRBJ2-1	TRBD2	few	CASSIGLAGGSSYNEQFF	TGTGCCAGCAGCATAGGACTAGCGGGGGGGAGCTCCTACAATGAGCAGTTCTTC
TRBV11-2	TRBJ1-6	.	.	CASSSNRSPRYSPLHF	TGTGCCAGCAGCTCAAACAGGAGCCCGCGTTATTCACCCCTCCACTTT
TRBV5-1	TRBJ2-1	TRBD2	many	CASSFTLSGRAHDKEQFF	TGCGCCAGCAGCTTTACCCTTAGCGGGAGGGCCCATGATAAAGAGCAGTTCTTC
TRBV20-1	TRBJ2-5	TRBD2	.	CSARQSLAGSEQYF	TGCAGTGCTAGACAGTCGCTAGCGGGGTCAGAGCAGTACTTC
TRBV7-2	TRBJ2-5	TRBD1	many	CASSLVAGGETQYF	TGTGCCAGCAGCTTGGTCGCAGGGGGAGAGACCCAGTACTTC
TRBV11-1	TRBJ2-5	.	many	CASSYRTVPETQYF	TGTGCCAGCAGCTATAGGACAGTACCAGAGACCCAGTACTTC
TRBV5-1	TRBJ2-5	.	.	CASSLATTLETQYF	TGCGCCAGCAGCTTGGCGACGACGCTGGAGACCCAGTACTTC
TRBV7-2	TRBJ2-7	TRBD2	few	CASRVLAGVHEQYF	TGTGCCAGCAGAGTACTAGCGGGAGTACACGAGCAGTACTTC
TRBV5-1	TRBJ2-1	.	.	CASSFIGRDNEQFF	TGCGCCAGCAGCTTCATCGGGAGAGACAATGAGCAGTTCTTC
TRBV29-1	TRBJ1-2	TRBD1	once	CSVEVQRWEGASGYGHTF	TGCAGCGTTGAGGTCCAACGGTGGGAGGGGGCTTCGGGCTATGGCCACACCTTC
TRBV12-3/TRBV12-4	TRBJ2-5	TRBD2	once	CASSVLAGARKTQYF	TGTGCCAGCAGTGTCTTAGCGGGAGCCAGGAAGACCCAGTACTTC
TRBV9	TRBJ2-7	.	.	CASSVGGAYNEQYF	TGTGCCAGCAGCGTAGGGGGCGCTTACAATGAGCAGTACTTC